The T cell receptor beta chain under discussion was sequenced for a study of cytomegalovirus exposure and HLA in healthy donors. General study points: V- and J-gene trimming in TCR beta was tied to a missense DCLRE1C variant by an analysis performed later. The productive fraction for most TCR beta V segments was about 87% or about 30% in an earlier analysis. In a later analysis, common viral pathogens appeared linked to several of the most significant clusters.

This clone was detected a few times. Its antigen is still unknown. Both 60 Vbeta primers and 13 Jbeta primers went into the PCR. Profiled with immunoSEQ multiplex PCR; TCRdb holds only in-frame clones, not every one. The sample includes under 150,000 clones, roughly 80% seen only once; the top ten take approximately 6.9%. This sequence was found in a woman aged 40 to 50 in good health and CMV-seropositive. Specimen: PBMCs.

CDR3 amino acids: CASSQGATVTSGNTIYF. The DNA for the CDR3 is TGCGCCAGCAGTCAAGGGGCGACAGTAACCTCTGGAAACACCATATATTTT. The rearrangement uses TRBV23-1 and TRBJ1-3, with a weak D call TRBD1 (5 bases). TRBV23-1 is an open reading frame, and its role is uncertain. The CDR3 spans 17 residues. V gave up 2 bases and J gave up 0 bases, with 14 bases separating them.